The 16 T cell receptor beta chains in this list originate from one sample, sequenced in a study of T-cell reconstitution after alpha-beta-depleted transplantation in children. For TCRbeta, the library was prepared with unique molecular identifiers. TCRdb re-analysed the PCR reads in MiXCR, keeping a single row per CDR3 protein. The sample lists around 580,000 distinct CDR3 sequences, 23% occurring once. The input for sequencing was PBMCs, mostly from graft donor cells, taken 360 days after TCRalphabeta/CD19-depleted stem cell transplant. These receptors were obtained from a boy in the first two years of life who had a stem cell transplant for acute myeloid leukemia, so the T cells may come from the graft donor.

V gene TRBV5-5 combines with J gene TRBJ2-4; D tentatively reads TRBD1 or TRBD2 (6 bases each). The CDR3 spans 15 residues. V was cut by 0 bases and J by 7 bases, with 14 bases left in between. Germline CDR1 reads SGHKS; CDR2 reads YYEKEE (reference sequence). The CDR3 loop is CASSLEGGPSNIQYF. CDR3 bases: TGTGCCAGCAGCTTGGAGGGGGGCCCAAGTAACATTCAGTACTTC.

Concerning this clonotype: A read error may explain this, as a much larger clone is one base away. The V and J genes are TRBV7-9 and TRBJ2-3; D gene uncertain. The V and J ends lost 8 bases and 3 bases respectively, with 6 bases between them. Germline V gene data show CDR1 as SEHNR and CDR2 as FQNEAQ (reference sequence). The CDR3 loop spans 11 amino acids. The DNA of the CDR3 is TGTGCCAGCCTGGGGACAGATACGCAGTATTTT. Protein: CASLGTDTQYF.

About this clonotype itself: The junction departs from the called germline gene at one end, perhaps through a read error. This chain uses TRBV7-6 with TRBJ2-5; 7 positions match TRBD2. Germline V gene data show CDR1 as SGHVS and CDR2 as FNYEAQ. This CDR3 is built from 16 residues. The chain's CDR3 is CASSQRLAPIQGTQYF. The CDR3 coding sequence is TGTGCCAGCAGCCAGAGACTAGCTCCCATCCAAGGGACCCAGTACTTC.

This clonotype was seen more than once but under ten times. The chain carries TRBV29-1 and TRBJ2-1, with TRBD1 matching 12 bases. This CDR3 comprises 15 residues. Germline assignment: CDR1 SQVTM and CDR2 ANQGSEA. J lost 3 bases, V lost 3 bases, and 3 bases had no gene match. CDR3 DNA sequence: TGCAGCGTTGAGGGACAGGGGGCTCTCTACAATGAGCAGTTCTTC. Translated, it gives CSVEGQGALYNEQFF.

This clonotype turned up a few times. This chain uses TRBV20-1 with TRBJ2-3; D gene uncertain. The V end lost 6 bases, the J end lost 6 bases, and 22 bases lay between the germline ends. The germline CDR1 and CDR2 sequences are DFQATT and SNEGSKA (reference sequence). The CDR3 is 15 residues long. CDR3 sequence reads: CSAPGPLAKRDTQYF. The DNA of the CDR3 is TGCAGTGCCCCAGGACCTCTCGCGAAGAGGGATACGCAGTATTTT.

This chain links TRBV4-3 with TRBJ2-2; 8 bases are a match to TRBD1. V trimming: 2 bases; J trimming: 5 bases; junction bases outside the gene matches: 10. Germline CDR1 and CDR2: LGHNA and YSLEER. There are 17 residues in the CDR3. CDR3: CASSQYVAGGETGELFF. The CDR3 DNA follows: TGCGCCAGCAGCCAATATGTGGCAGGGGGCGAGACCGGGGAGCTGTTTTTT.

This clonotype has a count of ten or more. The CDR3 nucleotides read TGTGCCAGCAGCTCGTTGACAGGGGGGATCTCCTACGAGCAGTACGTC. It is translated as CASSSLTGGISYEQYV. The chain recombines TRBV5-6 with TRBJ2-7, with TRBD1 matching 9 bases. This CDR3 comprises 16 residues. Germline lookup yields CDR1 SGHDT and CDR2 YYEEEE. The ends lost 3 bases at V and 0 bases at J; junction bases unmatched: 7.

The V gene is TRBV19, the J gene TRBJ1-5; D is uncertain. Deletions cut 9 bases from V and 5 bases from J, with 11 bases between. The CDR3 runs to 12 residues. Germline assignment: CDR1 LNHDA and CDR2 SQIVND (reference sequence). The CDR3 region is CASRSLDQPQHF. The CDR3 DNA reads TGTGCCAGCAGGAGTTTAGATCAGCCCCAGCATTTT.

The chain carries TRBV27 and TRBJ2-2; D might be TRBD1 (6 bases). In germline, CDR1 is MNHEY, CDR2 SMNVEV (reference sequence). The CDR3 totals 12 residues. Trimming left V 7 bases short and J 8 bases short, with 11 bases between. The CDR3 DNA is TGTGCCAGCATGGGGGCGACTGGGGAGCTGTTTTTT. It yields the protein CASMGATGELFF.

This clonotype has a single count. V usage is TRBV27 and J usage is TRBJ2-2; D ambiguous. The CDR3 spans 13 residues. Germline CDR1 is MNHEY and CDR2 is SMNVEV (reference sequence). V lost 10 bases and J 4 bases, leaving 13 bases between the germline ends. CDR3 DNA sequence: TGTGCCACACGAAGGAGCAGCACCGGGGAGCTGTTTTTT. Amino acid sequence: CATRRSSTGELFF.

This clonotype was observed a few times. The chain links TRBV12-3 or TRBV12-4 to TRBJ2-6, with 9 nucleotides matching TRBD1. The CDR3 runs 16 residues. Trimming took 5 bases from V and 1 from J; bases not matched to a gene: 3. CDR3 coding DNA: TGTGCCAGCAGTGGGACAGGGAGGTCTGGGGCCAACGTCCTGACTTTC. This codes for CASSGTGRSGANVLTF.

This clonotype was seen ten or more times. V gene TRBV20-1 combines with J gene TRBJ2-2; 7 bases align to TRBD2. The length of the CDR3 is 12 residues. The germline CDR1 and CDR2 sequences are DFQATT and SNEGSKA (reference sequence). The junction had 0 bases not matched to a gene; V was cut back by 3 bases and J by 5 bases. The CDR3 sequence: CSARGLTGELFF. The CDR3 nucleotides are TGCAGTGCTAGGGGACTAACCGGGGAGCTGTTTTTT.

The genes are TRBV18 and TRBJ2-3; D is perhaps TRBD1 (6 bases). Trimming shortened V by 3 bases and J by 1 base, and 8 bases separated the two germline ends. The CDR3 consists of 14 residues. In germline, CDR1 is KGHSH, CDR2 LQKENI. CDR3 sequence reads: CASSPRGGTDTQYF. The CDR3 DNA sequence: TGTGCCAGCTCACCCAGGGGCGGCACAGATACGCAGTATTTT.

The sample holds many counts of this clonotype. The genes are TRBV20-1 and TRBJ2-1, with 8 positions matching TRBD2. Germline loops: CDR1 DFQATT, CDR2 SNEGSKA (reference sequence). J gave up 2 bases and V 6 bases, and 6 bases lay outside the gene matches. The CDR3 sequence is 14 residues long. CDR3 loop: CSANEREPYNEQFF. The CDR3 DNA reads as TGCAGTGCAAATGAGCGGGAGCCCTACAATGAGCAGTTCTTC.

The V call is TRBV6-5, the J call TRBJ2-1, with 9 bases lining up with TRBD1. Germline lookup yields CDR1 MNHEY and CDR2 SVGAGI. After removal of 0 bases from V and 5 bases from J, the junction contained 8 bases not matched to a gene. The CDR3 length is 17 residues. CDR3 DNA sequence: TGTGCCAGCAGTTACTCAGGGACAGGGATGCAAGACAATGAGCAGTTCTTC. Protein sequence: CASSYSGTGMQDNEQFF.

This clonotype was picked up many times. The chain combines TRBV5-1 with TRBJ2-6; D is ambiguous. Germline V gene sequence: CDR1 SGHRS, CDR2 YFSETQ. This CDR3 comprises 15 residues. V gave up 3 bases and J gave up 1 base, with 8 bases separating them. The CDR3 reads CASSYMESGANVLTF. The CDR3 region has the DNA TGCGCCAGCAGCTATATGGAATCTGGGGCCAACGTCCTGACTTTC.